This T cell receptor (beta chain) was identified in a study of cytomegalovirus exposure and HLA in healthy donors. Study outcomes and limitations: A few CMV-associated chains proved CMV antigen-specific in vitro. Listed as cytomegalovirus-associated were 170 or so TCR beta chains. Subsequent analysis revealed that first-cohort TCR clusters tended to co-occur in the 110 or so validation repertoires.

The donors were part of the validation cohort, which consisted of approximately 110 subjects and was separate from the first cohort of several hundred subjects. The method was immunoSEQ multiplex PCR; TCRdb's version includes in-frame clones alone and lacks a portion of them. Altogether 70,000 to 75,000 clones are present, over 90% being singletons, with the ten largest covering 3.2%. To note about this clone: Its antigen remains unknown.

Germline V gene lookup returns CDR1 MDHEN and CDR2 SYDVKM. The length of the CDR3 is 17 residues. V lost 2 bases and J lost 10; bases outside the gene matches: 13. The chain joins TRBV28 to TRBJ2-1; TRBD2 matches at 11 bases. This sequence was found in a young woman in good health and CMV-seropositive. The sequencing input was PBMCs. The CDR3 DNA reads as TGTGCCAGCAGTTTAACGACCCCCGGGACTAGCGGTCACGAGCAGTTCTTC. Protein sequence: CASSLTTPGTSGHEQFF.